These 18 T cell receptor beta chains were sequenced from one sample in a study of human T cells and chemical hapten exposure. TCRdb processed the RACE reads anew with MiXCR; each CDR3 protein has one entry. Of around 42,000 distinct CDR3 sequences listed, less than 3.5% are singletons. The time point: patch test 2, 6 weeks after DPC sensitization. Stated treatment: therapeutic diphenylcyclopropenone sensitization with weekly scalp DPC. The specimen was whole blood, collected in connection with sensitization to the hapten diphenylcyclopropenone (DPC). Receptors were obtained from a man aged 40-50 years with alopecia areata. Some clones in this sample may be carry-over from other donors' samples.

Worth noting for this clonotype: This may be a read error, as it is one base from a much larger clone. The chain combines TRBV12-3 or TRBV12-4 with TRBJ2-7, with D hard to call. The CDR3 length is 13 residues. Trimming removed 3 bases at V and 0 bases at J, with 6 bases between. The CDR3 reads CASSLALSYEQYF. In DNA form, the CDR3 reads TGTGCCAGCAGTTTGGCTCTCTCCTACGAGCAGTACTTC.

The chain combines TRBV12-3 or TRBV12-4 with TRBJ1-1; TRBD1 aligns across 7 bases. The V segment lost 5 bases and the J segment 8 bases; nucleotides outside the gene matches: 11. The CDR3 length is 14 residues. CDR3 DNA sequence: TGTGCCAGCAGTCCGACAGGGAGGGATCAGGAAGCTTTCTTT. This translates into CASSPTGRDQEAFF.

The table lists this clonotype with many counts. V is TRBV11-3 and J is TRBJ2-5, with TRBD1 matching 8 bases. The V gene end was trimmed by 5 bases and the J gene end by 6 bases; junction bases not matched to a gene: 14. The germline V gene has CDR1 SGHNT and CDR2 YENEEA. This CDR3 is 16 amino acids long. Here the CDR3 DNA reads TGTGCCAGCAGCCCGAATCCGGACAGGGTCTTGAAGACCCAGTACTTC. It is translated as CASSPNPDRVLKTQYF.

There are many counts of this clonotype. The chain couples TRBV12-3 or TRBV12-4 to TRBJ1-6, with 7 bases identical to TRBD1. The CDR3 extends over 13 amino acids. V shed 3 bases, J shed 8 bases, and the junction held 1 base outside the gene matches. The CDR3 DNA reads as TGTGCCAGCAGTTTCGACAGGGATTCACCCCTCCACTTT. Translated, it gives CASSFDRDSPLHF.

This clonotype occurred many times. V usage is TRBV9 and J usage is TRBJ2-2; TRBD1 aligns across 9 bases. Looked up from germline, CDR1 is SGDLS and CDR2 is YYNGEE. The ends lost 4 bases at V and 0 bases at J; junction bases unmatched: 13. This CDR3 has 19 residues. Here the CDR3 reads CASSTAGTGSFANTGELFF. CDR3 nucleotides: TGTGCCAGCAGCACAGCCGGGACAGGGTCGTTCGCGAACACCGGGGAGCTGTTTTTT.

This clonotype was seen many times. The V gene is TRBV15, the J gene TRBJ2-5; D gene unclear. CDR1 and CDR2 (germline): LNHNV, YYDKDF (reference sequence). The V end was cut by 0 bases, the J end by 3 bases, with 5 bases between. The CDR3 is 13 amino acids. The DNA for the CDR3 is TGTGCCACCAGCAGAGACCCCGAAGAGACCCAGTACTTC. This translates into CATSRDPEETQYF.

This clonotype was found many times. The rearrangement links TRBV20-1 to TRBJ2-1, with 8 bases identical to TRBD1. The germline CDR1 and CDR2 sequences are DFQATT and SNEGSKA (reference sequence). The CDR3 is made up of 12 amino acids. CDR3 in DNA: TGCAGCCGACAGGGGACATTAAATGAGCAGTTCTTC. This encodes CSRQGTLNEQFF.

This clonotype was counted at least ten times. This chain uses TRBV2 with TRBJ2-2; perhaps TRBD2 as D (6 bases). Germline V gives CDR1 SNHLY, CDR2 FYNNEI. The CDR3 contains 16 residues. V was clipped by 3 bases and J by 5 bases, with 16 bases between them. The CDR3 protein is CASSDPGTPGTGELFF. The CDR3 DNA reads TGTGCCAGCAGTGACCCCGGGACTCCGGGGACCGGGGAGCTGTTTTTT.

This clonotype was observed at least ten times. This chain connects TRBV28 to TRBJ2-7; TRBD2 aligns across 10 bases. CDR1 and CDR2 from the germline V gene are MDHEN and SYDVKM. The V and J ends lost 6 bases and 3 bases, in that order; junction bases with no gene match: 2. The CDR3 spans 13 residues. The CDR3 spells CASSRTSGYEQYF. CDR3 DNA sequence: TGTGCCAGCAGCCGGACTAGCGGCTACGAGCAGTACTTC.

This clonotype was observed a few times. The V gene is TRBV15, the J gene TRBJ2-2; either TRBD1 or TRBD2 may supply D (5 bases each). V was shortened by 4 bases and J by 0 bases, with 9 bases between the two germline ends. Germline V CDR1 and CDR2: LNHNV, YYDKDF (reference sequence). The CDR3 has 15 residues. CDR3 sequence reads: CATSKGRTNTGELFF. DNA of the CDR3: TGTGCCACCAGCAAGGGACGGACGAACACCGGGGAGCTGTTTTTT.

This chain uses TRBV19 with TRBJ1-5; 7 bases match TRBD1. The CDR3 has 16 amino acids. CDR1 is LNHDA and CDR2 is SQIVND in the germline V gene (reference sequence). The ends lost 3 bases at V and 3 bases at J; junction bases unmatched: 8. This chain's CDR3 is CASSIYQGTDNQPQHF. In DNA form, the CDR3 reads TGTGCCAGTAGTATCTATCAAGGGACAGACAATCAGCCCCAGCATTTT.

This clonotype was recorded at least ten times. V gene TRBV2 combines with J gene TRBJ2-1, with 9 positions matching TRBD2. The CDR3 length is 17 residues. V trimming: 2 bases; J trimming: 9 bases; junction bases outside the gene matches: 14. Germline-derived CDR1 and CDR2 are SNHLY and FYNNEI. The CDR3 DNA follows: TGTGCCAGCAGTGAACAAGGGCTAGCGGGAAGGGTTGGTGAGCAGTTCTTC. Translation gives CASSEQGLAGRVGEQFF.

This clonotype has a count of ten or more. V gene TRBV5-1 combines with J gene TRBJ2-2; 8 bases fit TRBD2. Per germline, CDR1 SGHRS and CDR2 YFSETQ. The CDR3 runs to 15 residues. V shed 3 bases and J 6 bases; nucleotides not matched to a gene: 7. The CDR3, as DNA: TGCGCCAGCAGCTCGAGAGCGGGAGACTCCGGGGAGCTGTTTTTT. This translates into CASSSRAGDSGELFF.

The sample holds many counts of this clonotype. The V call is TRBV5-4, the J call TRBJ2-7, with 8 bases matching TRBD1. CDR1 and CDR2 (germline): SGHNT, YYREEE (reference sequence). V shed 4 bases, J shed 2 bases, and the junction held 5 bases outside the gene matches. This CDR3 is 14 amino acids long. CDR3 region: CASSKGTGTYEQYF. CDR3 in DNA: TGTGCCAGCAGCAAGGGGACAGGTACCTACGAGCAGTACTTC.

This clonotype was picked up many times. The V gene is TRBV29-1, the J gene TRBJ2-7, with unresolved D. The CDR3 is 11 residues long. With 7 bases removed from V and 4 bases from J, the gap between germline ends came to 11 bases. CDR1 and CDR2 from the germline V gene are SQVTM and ANQGSEA. The CDR3 nucleotides read TGCAGCGCTGTCGTAGGTTACGAGCAGTACTTC. This translates into CSAVVGYEQYF.

This clonotype was seen at least ten times. The chain couples TRBV5-4 to TRBJ2-2; D ambiguous. V was cut by 3 bases and J by 5 bases, with 11 bases left in between. The length of the CDR3 is 14 residues. Germline V gives CDR1 SGHNT, CDR2 YYREEE (reference sequence). In DNA form, the CDR3 reads TGTGCCAGCAGCTCGCTGAAAAAGACCGGGGAGCTGTTTTTT. Translating gives CASSSLKKTGELFF.

This clonotype has a handful of counts. This chain links TRBV27 with TRBJ1-6; possible D gene TRBD1, 5 bases. V lost 6 bases and J 10 bases, leaving 19 bases between the germline ends. The CDR3 is made up of 15 amino acids. Germline V CDR1 and CDR2: MNHEY, SMNVEV (reference sequence). CDR3 sequence (DNA): TGTGCCAGCAGGGGGTTTGGGGGATGGGGCTCACCCCTCCACTTT. Its translation: CASRGFGGWGSPLHF.

In this sample, this clonotype turned up many times. The rearrangement uses TRBV28 and TRBJ2-7, with 8 bases lining up with TRBD2. V was clipped by 5 bases and J by 3 bases; unmatched bases: 3. The germline V gene has CDR1 MDHEN and CDR2 SYDVKM. This CDR3 has 13 amino acids. The CDR3 coding sequence is TGTGCCAGCAGTCGTCTAGCGGGCTACGAGCAGTACTTC. Residues: CASSRLAGYEQYF.